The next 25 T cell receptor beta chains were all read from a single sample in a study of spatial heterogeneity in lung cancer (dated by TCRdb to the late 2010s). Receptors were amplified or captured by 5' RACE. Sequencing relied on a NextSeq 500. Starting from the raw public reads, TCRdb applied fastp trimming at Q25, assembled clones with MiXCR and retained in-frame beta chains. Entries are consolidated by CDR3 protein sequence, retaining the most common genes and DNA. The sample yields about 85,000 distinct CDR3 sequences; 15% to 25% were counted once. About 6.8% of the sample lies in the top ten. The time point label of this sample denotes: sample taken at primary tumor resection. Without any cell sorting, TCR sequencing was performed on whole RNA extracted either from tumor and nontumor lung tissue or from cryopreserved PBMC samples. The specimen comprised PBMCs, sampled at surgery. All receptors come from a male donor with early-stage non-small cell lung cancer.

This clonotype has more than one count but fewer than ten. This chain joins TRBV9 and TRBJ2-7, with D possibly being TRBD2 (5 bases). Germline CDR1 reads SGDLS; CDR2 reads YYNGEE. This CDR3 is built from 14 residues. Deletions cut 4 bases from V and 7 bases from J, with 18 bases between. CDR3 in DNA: TGTGCCAGCAGCCCCCTACTCCTCCGGGGAGAGCAGTACTTC. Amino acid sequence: CASSPLLLRGEQYF.

The CDR3 protein is CASRELARGQETQYF. Here the CDR3 DNA reads TGTGCCAGCAGAGAACTAGCGCGGGGGCAAGAGACCCAGTACTTC. The J gene is TRBJ2-5, the V gene TRBV2; 7 bases line up with TRBD2. This CDR3 spans 15 amino acids. CDR1 and CDR2 from the germline V gene are SNHLY and FYNNEI. The ends lost 6 bases at V and 2 bases at J; junction bases unmatched: 9.

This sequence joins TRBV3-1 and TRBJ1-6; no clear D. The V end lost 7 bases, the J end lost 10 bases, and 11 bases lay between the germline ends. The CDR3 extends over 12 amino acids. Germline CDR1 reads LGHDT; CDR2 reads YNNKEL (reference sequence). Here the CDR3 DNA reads TGTGCCAGCATGAACAGAGACTCACCCCTCCACTTT. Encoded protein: CASMNRDSPLHF. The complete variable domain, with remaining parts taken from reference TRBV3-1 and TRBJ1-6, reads DTAVSQTPKYLVTQMGNDKSIKCEQNLGHDTMYWYKQDSKKFLKIMFSYNNKELIINETVPNRFSPKSPDKAHLNLHINSLELGDSAVYFCASMNRDSPLHFGNGTRLTVT.

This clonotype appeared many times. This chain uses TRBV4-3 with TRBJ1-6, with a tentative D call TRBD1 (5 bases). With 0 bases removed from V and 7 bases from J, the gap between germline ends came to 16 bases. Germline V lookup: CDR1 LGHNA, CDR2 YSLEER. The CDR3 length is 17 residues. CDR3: CASSQEGDSRRNSPLHF. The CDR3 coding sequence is TGCGCCAGCAGCCAAGAAGGAGACAGCCGAAGGAATTCACCCCTCCACTTT.

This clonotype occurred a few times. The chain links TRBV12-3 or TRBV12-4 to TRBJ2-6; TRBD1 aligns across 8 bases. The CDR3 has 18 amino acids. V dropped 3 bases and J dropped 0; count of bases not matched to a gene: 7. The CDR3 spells CASSFQGAPFSGANVLTF. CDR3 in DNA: TGTGCCAGCAGTTTTCAGGGGGCGCCTTTCTCTGGGGCCAACGTCCTGACTTTC.

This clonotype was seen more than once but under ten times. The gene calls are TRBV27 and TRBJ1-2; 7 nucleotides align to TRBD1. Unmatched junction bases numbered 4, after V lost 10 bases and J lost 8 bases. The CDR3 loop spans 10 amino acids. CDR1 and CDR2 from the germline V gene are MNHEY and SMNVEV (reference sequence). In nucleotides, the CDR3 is TGTGCCACCTACAGGGGAGGCTACACCTTC. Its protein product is CATYRGGYTF.

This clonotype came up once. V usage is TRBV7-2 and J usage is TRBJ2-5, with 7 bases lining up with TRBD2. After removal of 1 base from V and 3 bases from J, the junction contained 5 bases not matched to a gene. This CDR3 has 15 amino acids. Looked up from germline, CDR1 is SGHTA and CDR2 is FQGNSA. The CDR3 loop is CASSLVAGREETQYF. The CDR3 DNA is TGTGCCAGCAGCTTAGTAGCGGGCCGAGAAGAGACCCAGTACTTC.

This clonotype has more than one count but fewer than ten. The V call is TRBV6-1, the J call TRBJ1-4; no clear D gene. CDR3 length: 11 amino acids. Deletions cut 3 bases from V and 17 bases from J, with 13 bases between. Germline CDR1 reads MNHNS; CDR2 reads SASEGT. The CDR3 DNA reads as TGTGCCAGCAGTGAGGCGGGAGGGCGTTTTTTT. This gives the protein CASSEAGGRFF.

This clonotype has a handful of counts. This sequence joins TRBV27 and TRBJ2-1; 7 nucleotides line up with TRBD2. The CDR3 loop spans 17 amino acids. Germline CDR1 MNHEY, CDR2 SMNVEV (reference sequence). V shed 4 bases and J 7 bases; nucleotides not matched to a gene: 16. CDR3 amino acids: CASSSHPGEGRGNEQFF. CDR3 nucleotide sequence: TGTGCCAGCAGTTCACACCCTGGGGAGGGGAGGGGAAATGAGCAGTTCTTC.

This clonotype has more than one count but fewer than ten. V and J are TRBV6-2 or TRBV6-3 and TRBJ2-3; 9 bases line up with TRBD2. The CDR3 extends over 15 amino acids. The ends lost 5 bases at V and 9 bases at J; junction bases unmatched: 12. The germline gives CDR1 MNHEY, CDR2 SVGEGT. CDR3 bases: TGTGCCAGCAGTCTAGCGGGAACAGCCTCGGGGACGCAGTATTTT. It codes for CASSLAGTASGTQYF.

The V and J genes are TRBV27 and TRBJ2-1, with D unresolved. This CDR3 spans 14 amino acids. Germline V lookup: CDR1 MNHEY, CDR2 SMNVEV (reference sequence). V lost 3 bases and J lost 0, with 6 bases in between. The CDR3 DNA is TGTGCCAGCAGTTTCATCAGCTCCTACAATGAGCAGTTCTTC. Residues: CASSFISSYNEQFF.

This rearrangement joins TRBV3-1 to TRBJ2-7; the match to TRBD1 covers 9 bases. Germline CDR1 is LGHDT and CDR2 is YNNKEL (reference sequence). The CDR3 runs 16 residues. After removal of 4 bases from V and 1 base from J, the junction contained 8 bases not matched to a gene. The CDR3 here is CASSRLGQGRSYEQYF. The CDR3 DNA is TGTGCCAGCAGCCGGTTGGGACAGGGAAGATCCTACGAGCAGTACTTC.

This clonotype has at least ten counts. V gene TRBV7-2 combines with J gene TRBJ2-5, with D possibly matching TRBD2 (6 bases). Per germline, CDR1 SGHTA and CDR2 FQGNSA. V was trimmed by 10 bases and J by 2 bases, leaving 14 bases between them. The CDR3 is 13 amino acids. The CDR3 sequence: CATGTFLQETQYF. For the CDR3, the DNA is TGTGCCACCGGGACTTTTTTACAAGAGACCCAGTACTTC. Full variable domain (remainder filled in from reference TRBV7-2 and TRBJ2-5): GAGVSQSPSNKVTEKGKDVELRCDPISGHTALYWYRQSLGQGLEFLIYFQGNSAPDKSGLPSDRFSAERTGGSVSTLTIQRTQQEDSAVYLCATGTFLQETQYFGPGTRLLVL.

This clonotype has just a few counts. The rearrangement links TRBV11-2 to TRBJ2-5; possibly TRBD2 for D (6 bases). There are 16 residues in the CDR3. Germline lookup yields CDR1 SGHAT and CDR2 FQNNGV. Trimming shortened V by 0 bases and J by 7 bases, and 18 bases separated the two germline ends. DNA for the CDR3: TGTGCCAGCAGCTTAGATCGGGCTAGCTCGGAGGGGACCCAGTACTTC. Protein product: CASSLDRASSEGTQYF.

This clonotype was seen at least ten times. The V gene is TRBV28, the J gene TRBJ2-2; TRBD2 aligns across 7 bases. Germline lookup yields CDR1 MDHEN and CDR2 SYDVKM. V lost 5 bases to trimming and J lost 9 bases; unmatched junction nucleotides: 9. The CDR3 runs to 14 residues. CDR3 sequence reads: CASSEKSGARELFF. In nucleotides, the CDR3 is TGTGCCAGCAGTGAGAAGAGCGGGGCCAGGGAGCTGTTTTTT.

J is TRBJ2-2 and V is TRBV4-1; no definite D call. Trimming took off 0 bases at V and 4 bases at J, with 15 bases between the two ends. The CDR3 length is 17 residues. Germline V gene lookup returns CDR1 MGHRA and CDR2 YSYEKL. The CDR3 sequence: CASSQEKGSPFTGELFF. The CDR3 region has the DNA TGCGCCAGCAGCCAAGAGAAGGGATCGCCATTCACCGGGGAGCTGTTTTTT.

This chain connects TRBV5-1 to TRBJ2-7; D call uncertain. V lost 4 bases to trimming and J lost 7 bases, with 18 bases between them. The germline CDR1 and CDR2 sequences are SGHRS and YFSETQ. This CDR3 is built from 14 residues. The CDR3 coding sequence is TGCGCCAGCAGCCCGGCCCACGGATTGGAGGAGCAGTACTTC. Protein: CASSPAHGLEEQYF.

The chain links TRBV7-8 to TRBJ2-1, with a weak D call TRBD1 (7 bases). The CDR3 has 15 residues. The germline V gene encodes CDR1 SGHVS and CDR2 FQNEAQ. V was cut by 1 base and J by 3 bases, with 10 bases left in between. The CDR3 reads CASSLGQGGYNEQFF. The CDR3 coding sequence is TGTGCCAGCAGCTTAGGACAGGGAGGCTACAATGAGCAGTTCTTC.

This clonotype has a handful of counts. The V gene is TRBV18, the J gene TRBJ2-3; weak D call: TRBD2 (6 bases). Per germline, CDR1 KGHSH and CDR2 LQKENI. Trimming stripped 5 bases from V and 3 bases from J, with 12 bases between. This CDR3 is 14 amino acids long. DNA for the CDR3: TGTGCCAGCTCAAGCACGGGGGTGACAGATACGCAGTATTTT. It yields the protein CASSSTGVTDTQYF.

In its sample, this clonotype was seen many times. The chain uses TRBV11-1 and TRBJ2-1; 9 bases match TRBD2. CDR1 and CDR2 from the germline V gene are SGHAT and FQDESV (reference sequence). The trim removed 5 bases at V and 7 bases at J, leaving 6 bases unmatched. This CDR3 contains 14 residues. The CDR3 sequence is CASSARLAVNEQFF. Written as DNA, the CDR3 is TGTGCCAGCAGCGCCAGACTAGCGGTTAATGAGCAGTTCTTC.

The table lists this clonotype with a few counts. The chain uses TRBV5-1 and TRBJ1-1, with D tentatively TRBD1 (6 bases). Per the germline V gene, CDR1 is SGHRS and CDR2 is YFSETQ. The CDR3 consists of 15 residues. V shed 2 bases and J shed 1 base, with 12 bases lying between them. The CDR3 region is CASSFAGAENTEAFF. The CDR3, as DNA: TGCGCCAGCAGCTTTGCGGGGGCCGAGAACACTGAAGCTTTCTTT.

The CDR3 reads CSVVRYQGHSYEQYF. Written as DNA, the CDR3 is TGCAGCGTTGTGCGCTATCAGGGTCACTCCTACGAGCAGTACTTC. The J gene is TRBJ2-7, the V gene TRBV29-1; perhaps TRBD1 as D (5 bases). Between the trimmed V and J ends, which lost 4 bases and 0 bases, there was a span of 16 bases. This CDR3 is 15 amino acids long. CDR1 and CDR2 from the germline V gene are SQVTM and ANQGSEA.

The CDR3 sequence: CASSLGAGRTNTEAFF. CDR3 sequence (DNA): TGTGCCAGCAGTTTAGGGGCAGGCCGCACTAACACTGAAGCTTTCTTT. The V gene is TRBV12-3 or TRBV12-4, the J gene TRBJ1-1, with D uncertain. The CDR3 consists of 16 residues. With 1 base removed from V and 2 bases from J, the gap between germline ends came to 14 bases.

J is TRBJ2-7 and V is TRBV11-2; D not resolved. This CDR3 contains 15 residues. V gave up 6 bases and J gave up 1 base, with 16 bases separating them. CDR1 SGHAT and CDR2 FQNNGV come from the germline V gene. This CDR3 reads CASSAGRAPSYEQYF. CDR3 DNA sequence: TGTGCCAGCAGTGCTGGCCGGGCCCCGTCCTACGAGCAGTACTTC.

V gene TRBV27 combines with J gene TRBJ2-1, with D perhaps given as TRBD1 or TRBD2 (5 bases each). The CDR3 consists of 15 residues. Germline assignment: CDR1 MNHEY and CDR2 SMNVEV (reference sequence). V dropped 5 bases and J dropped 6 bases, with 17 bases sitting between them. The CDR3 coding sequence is TGTGCCAGCAGTATGGGGACCCTAAGCCTCAATGAGCAGTTCTTC. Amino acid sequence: CASSMGTLSLNEQFF.